This T cell receptor (beta chain) is from a study of T cell responses to AZD1222 COVID-19 vaccine (dated by TCRdb to the early 2020s). Context from the whole study: AZD1222 recipients whose second dose came at about 4 weeks and those whose second dose came at about 12 weeks were combined into one group, since spike-specific TCR depth and breadth did not differ between the two schedules. A total of approximately 240 trial participants underwent TCR sequencing, of whom 207 received two doses of AZD1222 and some 25 received two doses of the MenACWY control vaccine. Trial participants were enrolled into age subgroups of 18-55, 56-69 and 70-plus years, which contained 148, 28 and 57 TCR-sequenced participants, respectively. General study outcomes and caveats: The vaccine-associated CD4 TCRs covered the entire spike protein, and the dominant responses fell in regions 160-218 and 743-854. No day 14 peak-response samples were available, so repertoires were characterized only after the peak T cell response. The 56-69-year group was small, and its depth increase did not reach significance, likely because of low power. Reportedly, close to half of the unique spike-specific TCRs recognized epitopes lying outside the regions that are mutated in the B.1.351 and B.1.1.7 variants. Conclusions about previously exposed vaccinees were limited because only six or seven AZD1222 recipients were SARS-CoV-2 seropositive at baseline. Spike-specific TCR breadth and depth rose significantly after two AZD1222 doses compared with day 0 and with MenACWY recipients. Participants were mostly white British, with more females than males. The authors suggested clonal diversity may have been underestimated.

The cysteine opens and the phenylalanine closes a CDR3 of 14 amino acids. Left in the record is the CDR3 DNA by itself, 42 bases read in frame from the first base. The junction shows trimming of 4 bases on V and 7 bases on J, plus 13 bases between the germline ends. CDR1 is given as SEHNR and CDR2 as FQNEAQ, both from the germline V gene (reference sequence). In regard to this clone: Its antigen has not been determined. No quality values exist for individual bases; no much larger clone is one base distant.

The CDR3 regions of human TCRbeta chains were analyzed by immunosequencing. For the original study's pipeline: TCRs in the repertoires were compared against a reference library of SARS-CoV-2-specific TCRs that had been generated with the MIRA antigen-specificity platform. Breadth was defined as the fraction of unique TCRs that were SARS-CoV-2-associated. Depth was defined as the fraction of total T cells that were SARS-CoV-2-associated. Each spike-specific TCR was assigned to its reactive spike region and to a CD4 or CD8 class using the MIRA data. Log10-transformed breadth and depth values were compared by one-way ANOVA with Sidak's multiple comparisons tests. TCRdb took over this immuneACCESS table, retaining in-frame rearrangements with V and J assigned. Such tables are incomplete; in checked studies, under half of the missing clones stem from an unresolved V gene, and the remainder is unexplained. V, J and clone size reflect that table, while D and trimming were determined from the DNA. This sample gives 120,000 to 150,000 clones in total; approximately 90% of them show up just once. 2.5% to 3.5% of the sample is taken by the ten largest.

The sample's time point label, in plain terms: baseline before first vaccination. Vaccinee samples were obtained from the UK trials COV001 and COV002, which included a single-blind randomized controlled phase 2/3 trial of AZD1222 (ChAdOx1 nCoV-19) in healthy adults. Trial participant PBMC samples were collected at day 0 and day 28 after the second dose for TCRbeta chain sequencing. This TCR was sampled from an adult in good health. Here the sequenced sample was peripheral blood, taken on day 0 of AZD1222 vaccination. The chain couples TRBV7-9 to TRBJ2-2; the D segment is perhaps TRBD1 or TRBD2, each sharing 6 matched bases. The nucleotide sequence is given as TGTGCCAGCAGCTACCGGGGGCGCGACGGGGAGCTGTTTTTT. Protein translation: CASSYRGRDGELFF.